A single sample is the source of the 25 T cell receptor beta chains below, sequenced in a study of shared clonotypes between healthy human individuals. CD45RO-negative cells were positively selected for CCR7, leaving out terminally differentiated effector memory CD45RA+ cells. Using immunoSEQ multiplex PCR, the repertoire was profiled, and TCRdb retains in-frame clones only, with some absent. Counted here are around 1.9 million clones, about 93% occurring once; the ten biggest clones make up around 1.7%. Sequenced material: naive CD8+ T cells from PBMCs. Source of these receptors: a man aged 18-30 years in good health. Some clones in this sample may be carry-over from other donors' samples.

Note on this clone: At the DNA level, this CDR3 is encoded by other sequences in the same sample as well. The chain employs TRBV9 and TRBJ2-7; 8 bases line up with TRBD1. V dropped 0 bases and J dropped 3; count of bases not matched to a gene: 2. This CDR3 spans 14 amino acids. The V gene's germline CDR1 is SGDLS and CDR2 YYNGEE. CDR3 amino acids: CASSVGDRYYEQYF. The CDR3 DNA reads TGTGCCAGCAGCGTAGGGGACAGGTACTACGAGCAGTACTTC.

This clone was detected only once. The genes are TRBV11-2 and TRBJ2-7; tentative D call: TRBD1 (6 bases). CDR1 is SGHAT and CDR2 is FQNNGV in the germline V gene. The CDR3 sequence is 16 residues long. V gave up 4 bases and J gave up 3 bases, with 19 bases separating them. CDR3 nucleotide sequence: TGTGCCAGCAGCTCTAGGGGGACACCGGATCGCTACGAGCAGTACTTC. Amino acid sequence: CASSSRGTPDRYEQYF.

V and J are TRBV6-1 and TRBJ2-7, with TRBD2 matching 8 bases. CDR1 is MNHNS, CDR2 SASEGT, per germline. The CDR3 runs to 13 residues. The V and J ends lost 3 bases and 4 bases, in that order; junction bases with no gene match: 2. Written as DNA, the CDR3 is TGTGCCAGCAGTGAGAGCGGGAGTTACGAGCAGTACTTC. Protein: CASSESGSYEQYF.

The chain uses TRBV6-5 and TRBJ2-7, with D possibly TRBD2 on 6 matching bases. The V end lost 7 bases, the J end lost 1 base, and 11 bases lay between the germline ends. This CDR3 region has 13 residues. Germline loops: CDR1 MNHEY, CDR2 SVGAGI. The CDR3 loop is CASNAGYSYEQYF. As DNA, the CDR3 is TGTGCCAGCAACGCGGGATATTCCTACGAGCAGTACTTC.

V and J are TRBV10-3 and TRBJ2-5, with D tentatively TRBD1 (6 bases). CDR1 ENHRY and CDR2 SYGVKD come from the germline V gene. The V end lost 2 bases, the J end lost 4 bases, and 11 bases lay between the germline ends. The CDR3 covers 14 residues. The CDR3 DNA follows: TGTGCCATCAGTGAGAGTAGAGGGGGAGAGACCCAGTACTTC. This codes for CAISESRGGETQYF.

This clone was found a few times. The CDR3 is CASPSTTLSSTDTQYF. CDR3 in DNA: TGTGCCAGCCCTTCGACCACATTATCTAGCACAGATACGCAGTATTTT. The chain has TRBV5-4 and TRBJ2-3; no clear D gene. The CDR3 extends over 16 amino acids. V was cut by 7 bases and J by 0 bases, with 18 bases left in between. Germline values: CDR1 SGHNT, CDR2 YYREEE (reference sequence).

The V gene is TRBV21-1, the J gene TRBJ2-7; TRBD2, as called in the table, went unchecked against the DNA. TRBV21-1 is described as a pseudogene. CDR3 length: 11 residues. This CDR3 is CASLPSTEQYF. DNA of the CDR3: TGTGCCAGCCTACCTTCCACCGAGCAGTACTTC.

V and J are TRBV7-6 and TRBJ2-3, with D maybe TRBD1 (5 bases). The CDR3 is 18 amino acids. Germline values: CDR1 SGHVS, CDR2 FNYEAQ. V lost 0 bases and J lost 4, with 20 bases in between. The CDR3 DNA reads TGTGCCAGCAGCTTAGCGCCCCCAGCCAGGGCCGAATCAGATACGCAGTATTTT. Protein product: CASSLAPPARAESDTQYF.

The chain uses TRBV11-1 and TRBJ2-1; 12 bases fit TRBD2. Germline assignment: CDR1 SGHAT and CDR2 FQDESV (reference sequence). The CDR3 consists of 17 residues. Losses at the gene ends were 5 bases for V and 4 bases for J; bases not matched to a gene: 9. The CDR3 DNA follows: TGTGCCAGCAGCGTGCCGACTAGCGGGAGTTTTTACAATGAGCAGTTCTTC. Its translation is CASSVPTSGSFYNEQFF.

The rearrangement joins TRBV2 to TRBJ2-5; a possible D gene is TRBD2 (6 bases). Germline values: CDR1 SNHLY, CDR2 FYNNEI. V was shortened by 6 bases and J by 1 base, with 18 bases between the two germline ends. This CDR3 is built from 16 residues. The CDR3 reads CASRPRDSPLQETQYF. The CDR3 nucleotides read TGTGCCAGCAGGCCCCGGGACTCCCCTCTCCAAGAGACCCAGTACTTC.

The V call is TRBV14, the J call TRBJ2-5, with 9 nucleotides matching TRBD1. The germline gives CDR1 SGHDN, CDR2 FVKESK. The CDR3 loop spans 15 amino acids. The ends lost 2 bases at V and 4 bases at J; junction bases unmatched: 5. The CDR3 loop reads CASSQRDRDRETQYF. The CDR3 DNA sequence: TGTGCCAGCAGCCAAAGGGACAGGGATAGAGAGACCCAGTACTTC.

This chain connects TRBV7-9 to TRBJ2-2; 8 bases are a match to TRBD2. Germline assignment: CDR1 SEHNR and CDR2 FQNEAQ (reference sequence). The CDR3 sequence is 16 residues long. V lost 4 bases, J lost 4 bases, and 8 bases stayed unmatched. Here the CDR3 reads CASSSLIAGTTGELFF. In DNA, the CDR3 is TGTGCCAGCAGCTCTCTGATAGCGGGAACCACCGGGGAGCTGTTTTTT.

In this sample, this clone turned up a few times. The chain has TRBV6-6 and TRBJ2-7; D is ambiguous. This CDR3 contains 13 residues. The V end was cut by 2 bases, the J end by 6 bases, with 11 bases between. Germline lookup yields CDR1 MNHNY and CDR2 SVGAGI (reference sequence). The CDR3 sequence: CASSYHPWGEQYF. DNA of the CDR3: TGTGCCAGCAGTTACCACCCATGGGGCGAGCAGTACTTC.

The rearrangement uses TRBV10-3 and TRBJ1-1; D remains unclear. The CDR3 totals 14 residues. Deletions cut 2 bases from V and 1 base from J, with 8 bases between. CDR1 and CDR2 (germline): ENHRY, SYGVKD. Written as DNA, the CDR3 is TGTGCCATCAGTGAGGCCTACTCGAACACTGAAGCTTTCTTT. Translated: CAISEAYSNTEAFF.

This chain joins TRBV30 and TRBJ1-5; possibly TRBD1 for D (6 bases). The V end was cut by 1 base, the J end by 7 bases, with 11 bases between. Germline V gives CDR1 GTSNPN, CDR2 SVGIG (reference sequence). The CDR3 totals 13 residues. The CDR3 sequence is CAWSELGAQPQHF. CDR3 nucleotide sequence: TGTGCCTGGAGTGAGCTGGGGGCGCAGCCCCAGCATTTT.

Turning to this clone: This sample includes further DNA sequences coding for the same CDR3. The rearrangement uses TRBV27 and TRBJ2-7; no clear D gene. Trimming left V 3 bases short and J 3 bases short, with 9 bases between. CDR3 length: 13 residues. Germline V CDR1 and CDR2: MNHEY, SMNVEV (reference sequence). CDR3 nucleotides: TGTGCCAGCAGTTTCCTGGCCGACTACGAGCAGTACTTC. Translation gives CASSFLADYEQYF.

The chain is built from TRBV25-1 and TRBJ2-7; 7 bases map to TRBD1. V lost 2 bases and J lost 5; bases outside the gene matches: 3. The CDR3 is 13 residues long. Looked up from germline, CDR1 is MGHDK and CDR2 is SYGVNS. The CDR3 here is CASSEDRVHEQYF. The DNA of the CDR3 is TGTGCCAGCAGTGAAGACAGGGTCCACGAGCAGTACTTC.

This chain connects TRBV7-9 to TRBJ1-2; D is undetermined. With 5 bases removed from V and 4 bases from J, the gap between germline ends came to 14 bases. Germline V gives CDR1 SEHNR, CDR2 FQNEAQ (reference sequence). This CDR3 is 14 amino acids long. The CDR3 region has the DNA TGTGCCAGCAGCCCCCCCGGTCCCACCTATGGCTACACCTTC. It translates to CASSPPGPTYGYTF.

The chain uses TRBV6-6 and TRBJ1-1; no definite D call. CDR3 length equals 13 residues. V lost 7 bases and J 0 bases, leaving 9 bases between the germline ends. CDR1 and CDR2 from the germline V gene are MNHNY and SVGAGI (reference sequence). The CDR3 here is CASKATLNTEAFF. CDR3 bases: TGTGCCAGCAAGGCGACACTGAACACTGAAGCTTTCTTT.

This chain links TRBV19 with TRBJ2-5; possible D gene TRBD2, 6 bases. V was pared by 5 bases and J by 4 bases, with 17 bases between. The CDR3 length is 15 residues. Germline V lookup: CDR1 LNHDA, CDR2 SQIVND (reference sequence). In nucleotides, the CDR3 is TGTGCCAGTAGTGGCCTCCGGGACTTTCGAGAGACCCAGTACTTC. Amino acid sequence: CASSGLRDFRETQYF.

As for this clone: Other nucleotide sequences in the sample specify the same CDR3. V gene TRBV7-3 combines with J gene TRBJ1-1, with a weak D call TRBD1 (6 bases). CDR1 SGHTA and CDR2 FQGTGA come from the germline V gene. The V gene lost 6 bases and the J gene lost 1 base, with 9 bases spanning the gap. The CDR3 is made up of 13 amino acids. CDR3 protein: CASSQGGNTEAFF. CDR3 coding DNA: TGTGCCAGCAGTCAAGGGGGGAACACTGAAGCTTTCTTT.

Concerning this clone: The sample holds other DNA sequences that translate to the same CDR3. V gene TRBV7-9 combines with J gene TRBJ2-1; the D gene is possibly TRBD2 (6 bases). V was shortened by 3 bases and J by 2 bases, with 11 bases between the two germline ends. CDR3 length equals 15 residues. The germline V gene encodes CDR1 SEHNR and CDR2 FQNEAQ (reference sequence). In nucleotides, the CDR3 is TGTGCCAGCAGCTTTGGCGGGGTCCCCTACAATGAGCAGTTCTTC. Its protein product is CASSFGGVPYNEQFF.

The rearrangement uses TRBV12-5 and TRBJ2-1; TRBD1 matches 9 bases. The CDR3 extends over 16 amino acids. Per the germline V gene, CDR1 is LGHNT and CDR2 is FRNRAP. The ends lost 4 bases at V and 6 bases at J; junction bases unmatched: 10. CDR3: CASGSRRQGGINEQFF. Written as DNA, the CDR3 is TGTGCTAGTGGTTCGCGGCGACAGGGGGGTATCAATGAGCAGTTCTTC. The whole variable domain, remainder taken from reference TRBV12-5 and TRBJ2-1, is DARVTQTPRHKVTEMGQEVTMRCQPILGHNTVFWYRQTMMQGLELLAYFRNRAPLDDSGMPKDRFSAEMPDATLATLKIQPSEPRDSAVYFCASGSRRQGGINEQFFGPGTRLTVL.

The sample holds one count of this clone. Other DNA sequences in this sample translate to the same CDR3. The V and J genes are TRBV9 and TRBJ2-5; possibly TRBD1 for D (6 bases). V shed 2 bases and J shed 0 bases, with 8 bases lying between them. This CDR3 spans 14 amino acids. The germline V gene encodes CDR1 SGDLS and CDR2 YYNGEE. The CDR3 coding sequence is TGTGCCAGCAGCGTCGGGGACAACCAAGAGACCCAGTACTTC. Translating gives CASSVGDNQETQYF.

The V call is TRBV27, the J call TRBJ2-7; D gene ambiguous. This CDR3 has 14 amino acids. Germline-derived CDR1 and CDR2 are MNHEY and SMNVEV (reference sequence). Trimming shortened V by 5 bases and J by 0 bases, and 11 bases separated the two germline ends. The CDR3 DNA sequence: TGTGCCAGCAGTGCCCGACTGTTCTCCTACGAGCAGTACTTC. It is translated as CASSARLFSYEQYF.